This T cell receptor beta chain originates from a study of T cell changes during pregnancy in multiple sclerosis. The table came from immunoSEQ multiplex PCR; TCRdb's copy has only in-frame clones and leaves some out. The sample includes about 59,000 clones, 90% to 95% of them seen just once. Deletions cut 1 base from V and 2 bases from J, with 7 bases between. The germline V gene has CDR1 SGHRS and CDR2 YFSETQ. The CDR3 length is 13 residues. V and J are TRBV5-1 and TRBJ2-7; D remains ambiguous. The sequencing used CD8+ T cells from peripheral blood mononuclear cells, collected after pregnancy. The receptor comes from a female donor with multiple sclerosis, enrolled in a pregnancy study. The CDR3 bases are TGCGCCAGCAGCTTGTCCCCAACCTACGAGCAGTACTTC. Protein product: CASSLSPTYEQYF. Full variable domain (remainder filled in from reference TRBV5-1 and TRBJ2-7): KAGVTQTPRYLIKTRGQQVTLSCSPISGHRSVSWYQQTPGQGLQFLFEYFSETQRNKGNFPGRFSGRQFSNSRSEMNVSTLELGDSALYLCASSLSPTYEQYFGPGTRLTVT.